This TCR beta chain stems from a study of beta chain features in type 1 diabetes. At the level of the study: Patients and healthy donors were similar in age, gender and cell yields.

A few counts support this clone. Its antigen is not known. V lost 8 bases and J 3 bases, leaving 26 bases between the germline ends. There are 17 residues in the CDR3. Looked up from germline, CDR1 is SGHTA and CDR2 is FQGNSA. Broader study findings: Equally in patients and controls, shorter templates might have been favored by PCR. Junctions at VDJ sites from type 1 diabetes patients had fewer insertions and more deletions. Moderate but significant shortening of TCRB CDR3s was recorded in all four CD4+ subsets from Type 1 diabetes patients.

Of the isolated RNA, all was reverse transcribed, and so the sequenced material was expressed TCRB transcripts. TCRdb's copy holds only in-frame clones and misses some; the assay was immunoSEQ multiplex PCR. The sample has about 650,000 clones, around an eighth seen once; the top ten hold 0.095% to 0.15%. By way of CD45RO/CCR7/CD25/CD127/CD95/CD27, the CD4+ regulatory, stem cell-like memory, central memory and naive cells were sorted. The sequence was obtained from a man aged 25 to 40 with type 1 diabetes. The specimen sequenced was naive CD4+ T cells from blood. The chain combines TRBV7-2 with TRBJ2-7, with D tentatively TRBD1 (7 bases). The CDR3 region is CASRRGHGEVFNYEQYF. CDR3 DNA: TGTGCCAGCCGAAGGGGGCACGGGGAGGTGTTTAACTACGAGCAGTACTTC.